This record concerns one TCR beta chain sequence. What it recognizes is unknown. The repertoire was sequenced with immunoSEQ multiplex PCR; TCRdb's copy has only in-frame clones and lacks some. The data contain 65,000 to 90,000 clones, approximately 90% of them singletons. This sample is part of a study of graft-versus-host responses after intestinal transplantation. Study-wide results and caveats: The authors found GvH clones in recipient marrow, some appearing first in ileum or blood.

The length of the CDR3 is 15 residues. V gave up 1 base and J gave up 1 base, with 10 bases separating them. Germline values: CDR1 LNHDA, CDR2 SQIVND (reference sequence). This sequence joins TRBV19 and TRBJ1-1; a possible D gene is TRBD1 (6 bases). The sequence was collected from a human donor who was the organ donor for an intestinal transplant. The input for sequencing was unstimulated CD8+ T cells sorted from spleen or lymph node cells, taken before transplant. The chain's CDR3 is CASSIARGPNTEAFF. The DNA for the CDR3 is TGTGCCAGTAGTATAGCCCGGGGGCCGAACACTGAAGCTTTCTTT.